This T cell receptor (beta chain) was obtained from a study of blood T cell repertoires in COVID-19. Overall study context: Spain, Italy and the United States supplied samples that represented acute and convalescent COVID-19.

Trimming took 3 bases from V and 6 from J; bases not matched to a gene: 4. In germline, CDR1 is MNHEY, CDR2 SMNVEV (reference sequence). The CDR3 totals 14 residues. The repertoire was sequenced with immunoSEQ multiplex PCR; TCRdb's copy has only in-frame clones and lacks some. The table includes roughly 330,000 clones, 80% to 90% detected once. The study recruited people aged 18 to 89 years across about 25 US areas. Symptom resolution, clearance, or two negative PCRs marked the recovered donors of Cohort 3. The chain recombines TRBV27 with TRBJ2-2; 7 bases align to TRBD1. This clonotype was sampled from a woman in her thirties who had recovered from COVID-19. Sequenced input: PBMCs or T cells enriched from blood (not recorded which). CDR3 sequence (DNA): TGTGCCAGCAGTTTCAACAGGGGAGCCGGGGAGCTGTTTTTT. It specifies CASSFNRGAGELFF.